Below, one TCR beta chain is given with its context. What it binds is unknown. The data stem from a study of yellow fever vaccine responses in identical twins. The CDR3 has 15 residues. Trimming pared 7 bases from V and 4 bases from J, leaving 17 bases between. Germline V gives CDR1 ENHRY, CDR2 SYGVKD. Overall study results and limits: Twins' vaccine T cell response reportedly seemed partly convergent, partly personalized.

TCRdb ran MiXCR on the RT-PCR reads and lists one entry per CDR3 protein. The top ten clones hold roughly 5.4% of a sample with over 2,000 distinct CDR3 sequences, 8.7% of them seen once. This chain connects TRBV10-3 to TRBJ2-1; the D is unclear. This sequence was found in a woman aged 18-30 years who received the yellow fever vaccine. The material was T cells from blood (PBMCs), unsorted or a sorted subset (not recorded which), obtained approximately 25 months after vaccination. The CDR3 DNA sequence: TGTGCCATCATGGCTGCCAGGACGGTGTACAATGAGCAGTTCTTC. Its protein product is CAIMAARTVYNEQFF.